Below, one T cell receptor beta chain is given with its context. In the source study's methods: Reference gene primer amplification gave nucleated cell count estimates. Here immunoSEQ multiplex PCR was the method, and the copy in TCRdb shows in-frame clones only, minus some. The V and J calls and clone size come from that table; D and trimming were worked out from the DNA. The sample contains hundreds of thousands of clones, 80% to 90% of which appear only once. The sample belongs to a study of blood T cell repertoires in COVID-19. Study summary: Sample material is recorded as cDNA or gDNA derived from T cells, B-cell-depleted T cells, or PBMCs.

The age range of participants was about 18 to 95 years, with residence in under 25 US areas. Participants' reported clinical history set cohort assignment. The CDR3 runs 17 residues. CDR1 and CDR2 (germline): KGHSH, LQKENI. Trimming at V came to 2 bases and at J to 0 bases, leaving 4 bases not matched to a gene. This chain uses TRBV18 with TRBJ2-6; 7 bases fit TRBD1. Sequenced material: PBMCs or T cells enriched from blood (not recorded which). The sequence was collected from a young man who had recovered from COVID-19. CDR3 in amino acids: CASSPRQGPSGANVLTF. CDR3 coding DNA: TGTGCCAGCTCACCAAGACAGGGACCCTCTGGGGCCAACGTCCTGACTTTC.